The 10 T cell receptor beta chains reported below all come from one sample, sequenced in a study of T cell changes during pregnancy in multiple sclerosis. Only in-frame clones appear in the TCRdb table, and some are missing; sequencing was by immunoSEQ multiplex PCR. The top ten clones hold 0.99% of a sample with 85,000 to 100,000 clones, over 85% of them seen once. The sequencing here drew on peripheral blood, taken after pregnancy. Every receptor here comes from a female donor with multiple sclerosis, enrolled in a pregnancy study.

A few counts support this clone. This chain connects TRBV1 to TRBJ2-3; the table's D call, TRBD1, has no DNA check behind it. TRBV1 is annotated as a pseudogene. The CDR3 contains 16 residues. CDR3 loop: CTSSPPGQVWGGTQYF. The CDR3 bases are TGCACCAGCAGCCCCCCCGGACAGGTCTGGGGCGGTACGCAGTATTTT.

The chain carries TRBV7-8 and TRBJ2-7; TRBD1 agrees at 8 bases. V lost 5 bases and J lost 1; bases outside the gene matches: 10. This CDR3 contains 16 residues. The germline gives CDR1 SGHVS, CDR2 FQNEAQ. This chain's CDR3 is CASSDWTGRQSYEQYF. CDR3 in DNA: TGTGCCAGCAGCGACTGGACAGGGCGCCAATCCTACGAGCAGTACTTC.

V gene TRBV5-1 combines with J gene TRBJ2-1, with 10 bases identical to TRBD2. Trimming took 0 bases from V and 2 from J; bases not matched to a gene: 11. The CDR3 extends over 19 amino acids. CDR1 and CDR2 (germline): SGHRS, YFSETQ. DNA for the CDR3: TGCGCCAGCAGCTTGGCCGCTAGCGGGAGTATGACGCCCTACAATGAGCAGTTCTTC. It codes for CASSLAASGSMTPYNEQFF. The entire variable domain, with the rest obtained from reference TRBV5-1 and TRBJ2-1, is as follows: KAGVTQTPRYLIKTRGQQVTLSCSPISGHRSVSWYQQTPGQGLQFLFEYFSETQRNKGNFPGRFSGRQFSNSRSEMNVSTLELGDSALYLCASSLAASGSMTPYNEQFFGPGTRLTVL.

The chain employs TRBV11-2 and TRBJ1-2; 9 bases line up with TRBD1. Losses at the gene ends were 4 bases for V and 8 bases for J; bases not matched to a gene: 5. CDR1 is SGHAT, CDR2 FQNNGV, per germline. The CDR3 has 13 residues. CDR3 sequence: CASSSQGAQGYTF. CDR3 DNA sequence: TGTGCCAGCAGCTCACAGGGGGCGCAAGGCTACACCTTC.

The gene calls are TRBV5-1 and TRBJ2-7; D is possibly TRBD1 (6 bases). CDR1 SGHRS and CDR2 YFSETQ come from the germline V gene. V was cut by 3 bases and J by 3 bases, with 16 bases left in between. The CDR3 sequence is 15 residues long. As DNA, the CDR3 is TGCGCCAGCAGCTCCCCCGCGACAGGTCACTACGAGCAGTACTTC. It specifies CASSSPATGHYEQYF.

This chain uses TRBV18 with TRBJ1-5; D gene unclear. The CDR3 extends over 15 amino acids. CDR1 KGHSH and CDR2 LQKENI come from the germline V gene. Trimming pared 3 bases from V and 1 base from J, leaving 10 bases between. CDR3 coding DNA: TGTGCCAGCTCACCCGAAGGGAGAAGCAATCAGCCCCAGCATTTT. It translates to CASSPEGRSNQPQHF.

The chain is built from TRBV5-1 and TRBJ1-2, with 8 positions matching TRBD1. Per the germline V gene, CDR1 is SGHRS and CDR2 is YFSETQ. This CDR3 has 14 amino acids. V lost 1 base to trimming and J lost 8 bases; unmatched junction nucleotides: 7. The CDR3 loop is CASSLTDRGKGYTF. CDR3 coding DNA: TGCGCCAGCAGCTTGACCGACAGGGGCAAAGGCTACACCTTC.

The chain recombines TRBV10-3 with TRBJ1-5, with D unclear. Germline V gene data show CDR1 as ENHRY and CDR2 as SYGVKD. The CDR3 spans 13 residues. V shed 2 bases and J shed 5 bases, with 7 bases lying between them. The chain's CDR3 is CAISEVGDQPQHF. As DNA, the CDR3 is TGTGCCATCAGTGAGGTAGGAGATCAGCCCCAGCATTTT.

The V call is TRBV5-1, the J call TRBJ2-7; D is possibly TRBD1 (5 bases). The germline gives CDR1 SGHRS, CDR2 YFSETQ. CDR3 length: 14 residues. V gave up 4 bases and J gave up 3 bases, with 14 bases separating them. CDR3 sequence reads: CASSPQGRVYEQYF. The CDR3 region has the DNA TGCGCCAGCAGCCCTCAGGGAAGGGTCTACGAGCAGTACTTC.

This chain connects TRBV25-1 to TRBJ1-1; a possible D gene is TRBD1 (6 bases). The CDR3 sequence is 11 residues long. CDR1 is MGHDK and CDR2 is SYGVNS in the germline V gene. Trimming removed 6 bases at V and 11 bases at J, with 13 bases between. The CDR3 DNA reads TGTGCCAGCAGGGCAGGGGTATGGGCTTTCTTT. Translated: CASRAGVWAFF. Together with reference TRBV25-1 and TRBJ1-1, the CDR3 gives the full variable domain: EADIYQTPRYLVIGTGKKITLECSQTMGHDKMYWYQQDPGMELHLIHYSYGVNSTEKGDLSSESTVSRIRTEHFPLTLESARPSHTSQYLCASRAGVWAFFGQGTRLTVV.